The source of this TCR beta chain is a study of CD4 and CD8 cells across lung adenocarcinoma regions. The patients had localized lung adenocarcinoma, a non-small cell subtype. TCRdb passed the PCR reads through MiXCR, listing each CDR3 protein once. Of some 8,000 distinct CDR3 sequences listed, roughly 44% were seen once; the top ten hold less than 97%. After removal of 7 bases from V and 4 bases from J, the junction contained 3 bases not matched to a gene. The CDR3 runs 14 residues. What was sequenced was CD8+ T cells from the center of a lung tumor. V gene TRBV23-1 combines with J gene TRBJ2-7; TRBD2 agrees at 14 bases. TRBV23-1 is recorded as an ORF, its role being uncertain. This receptor was identified in a male donor with lung adenocarcinoma. The CD4 and CD8 labels of this study may be unreliable. The CDR3 DNA follows: TGCGCCAGCAAGGGGACTAGCGGGAGTTACGAGCAGTACTTC. Protein product: CASKGTSGSYEQYF.